The entry that follows covers one T cell receptor (beta chain) sequence. Authors' analysis steps: Counts of nucleated cells, estimated from reference gene primer amplification, were obtained. Only in-frame clones appear in the TCRdb table, and some are missing; sequencing was by immunoSEQ multiplex PCR. V, J and clone size were drawn from that table, and D and trimming were deduced from the DNA. The sample includes 260,000 or so clones, roughly 82% of them seen just once. V was cut by 2 bases and J by 8 bases, with 16 bases left in between. The germline V gene encodes CDR1 LGHDT and CDR2 YNNKEL (reference sequence). This CDR3 has 15 residues. This sample is part of a study of blood T cell repertoires in COVID-19. Overall study context: Collection of acute and convalescent COVID-19 samples took place in the United States, Italy and Spain. Sources were T cells, B-cell-depleted T cells, or PBMCs; the material itself was cDNA or gDNA.

V and J are TRBV3-1 (or the pseudogene TRBV3-2) and TRBJ2-1; D might be TRBD1 (6 bases). The TCR sequence derives from a woman in her seventies with acute or convalescent COVID-19. Sample: peripheral blood. The CDR3 loop is CASSQYRTGIDEQFF. The CDR3 DNA is TGTGCCAGCAGCCAATATCGAACAGGGATCGATGAGCAGTTCTTC.